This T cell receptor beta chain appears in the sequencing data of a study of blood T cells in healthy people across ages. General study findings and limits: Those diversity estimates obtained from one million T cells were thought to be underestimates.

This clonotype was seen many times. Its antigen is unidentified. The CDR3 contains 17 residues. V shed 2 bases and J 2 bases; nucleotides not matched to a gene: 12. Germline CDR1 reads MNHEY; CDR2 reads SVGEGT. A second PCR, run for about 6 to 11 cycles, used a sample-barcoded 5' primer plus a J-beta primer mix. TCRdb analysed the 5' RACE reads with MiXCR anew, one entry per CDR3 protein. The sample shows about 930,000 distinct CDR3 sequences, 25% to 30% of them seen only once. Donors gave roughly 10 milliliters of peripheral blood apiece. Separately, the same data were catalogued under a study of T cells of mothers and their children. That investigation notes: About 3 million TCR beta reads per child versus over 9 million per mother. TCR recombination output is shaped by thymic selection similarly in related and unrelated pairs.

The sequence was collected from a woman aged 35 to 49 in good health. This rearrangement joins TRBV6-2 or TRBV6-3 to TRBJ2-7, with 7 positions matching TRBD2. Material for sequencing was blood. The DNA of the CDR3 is TGTGCCAGCAGTTACCGGTTATGGGCTAGCGGTACCTACGAGCAGTACTTC. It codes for CASSYRLWASGTYEQYF.